The 22 T cell receptor beta chains below all came from one sample that was sequenced in a study of cytomegalovirus exposure and HLA in healthy donors. Amplification used 60 Vbeta primers and 13 Jbeta primers. Here immunoSEQ multiplex PCR was the method, and the copy in TCRdb shows in-frame clones only, minus some. This sample yields some 66,000 clones, of which approximately 75% are seen a single time; about 7.6% belongs to the top ten. The sequencing input was PBMCs. Receptors originate from a man in his fifties or sixties in good health and CMV-seropositive.

V is TRBV7-8 and J is TRBJ2-2; TRBD2 aligns across 7 bases. The germline V gene has CDR1 SGHVS and CDR2 FQNEAQ. The trim removed 6 bases at V and 2 bases at J, leaving 15 bases unmatched. The CDR3 totals 18 residues. The CDR3 DNA reads as TGTGCCAGCAGTCGACGGGGGGTAGCGGGCGCAAACACCGGGGAGCTGTTTTTT. Its translation is CASSRRGVAGANTGELFF.

This clone was seen more than once but under ten times. In DNA, the CDR3 is TGTGCCAGCAGGTCAGGACAGGGGGTGAGCAATCAGCCCCAGCATTTT. This sequence encodes CASRSGQGVSNQPQHF. V and J are TRBV2 and TRBJ1-5; 10 nucleotides agree with TRBD1. Trimming at V came to 6 bases and at J to 1 base, leaving 6 bases not matched to a gene. Germline CDR1 is SNHLY and CDR2 is FYNNEI. This CDR3 has 16 residues.

The chain joins TRBV5-1 to TRBJ1-2, with a tentative D call TRBD1 (6 bases). Trimming pared 1 base from V and 3 bases from J, leaving 10 bases between. This CDR3 contains 14 residues. The germline gives CDR1 SGHRS, CDR2 YFSETQ. CDR3 amino acids: CASSLMGADYGYTF. DNA of the CDR3: TGCGCCAGCAGCTTGATGGGGGCGGACTATGGCTACACCTTC.

V is TRBV4-2 and J is TRBJ2-2; 7 bases match TRBD2. Germline V gene sequence: CDR1 LGHNA, CDR2 YNFKEQ. The CDR3 extends over 16 amino acids. Losses at the gene ends were 5 bases for V and 4 bases for J; bases not matched to a gene: 10. This CDR3 is CASSKWGGVGTGELFF. CDR3 sequence (DNA): TGTGCCAGCAGCAAATGGGGAGGGGTGGGCACCGGGGAGCTGTTTTTT.

This chain joins TRBV7-6 and TRBJ2-2; possible D gene TRBD1, 6 bases. Germline CDR1 is SGHVS and CDR2 is FNYEAQ. The V end was cut by 0 bases, the J end by 9 bases, with 17 bases between. The CDR3 has 16 residues. CDR3 sequence: CASSLALGRQARELFF. The DNA for the CDR3 is TGTGCCAGCAGCTTAGCGCTGGGCAGACAGGCTAGGGAGCTGTTTTTT. The whole variable domain, remainder taken from reference TRBV7-6 and TRBJ2-2, is GAGVSQSPRYKVTKRGQDVALRCDPISGHVSLYWYRQALGQGPEFLTYFNYEAQQDKSGLPNDRFSAERPEGSISTLTIQRTEQRDSAMYRCASSLALGRQARELFFGEGSRLTVL.

This rearrangement joins TRBV2 to TRBJ2-7; 9 nucleotides align to TRBD2. Per germline, CDR1 SNHLY and CDR2 FYNNEI. V dropped 7 bases and J dropped 7; count of bases not matched to a gene: 11. The CDR3 runs 14 residues. CDR3 in amino acids: CASKMTSGLSEQYF. In DNA, the CDR3 is TGTGCCAGCAAAATGACTAGCGGTTTGTCTGAGCAGTACTTC. Drawing the rest from reference TRBV2 and TRBJ2-7, the complete variable domain is EPEVTQTPSHQVTQMGQEVILRCVPISNHLYFYWYRQILGQKVEFLVSFYNNEISEKSEIFDDQFSVERPDGSNFTLKIRSTKLEDSAMYFCASKMTSGLSEQYFGPGTRLTVT.

V and J are TRBV5-1 and TRBJ2-1, with 16 bases that match TRBD2. The V segment lost 4 bases and the J segment 0 bases; nucleotides outside the gene matches: 10. The CDR3 extends over 20 amino acids. Germline CDR1 reads SGHRS; CDR2 reads YFSETQ. As DNA, the CDR3 is TGCGCCAGCAGCCCTCGGCCGGGACTAGCGGGGGGGAGCTCCTACAATGAGCAGTTCTTC. This gives the protein CASSPRPGLAGGSSYNEQFF.

The CDR3 region has the DNA TGTGCCACTCAGGGGGGTTTTCTTGGCTACACCTTC. This sequence encodes CATQGGFLGYTF. V gene TRBV2 combines with J gene TRBJ1-2; 7 bases match TRBD1. V was clipped by 10 bases and J by 7 bases; unmatched bases: 9. The CDR3 is 12 residues long. Per germline, CDR1 SNHLY and CDR2 FYNNEI.

The chain has TRBV7-9 and TRBJ1-1, with D unclear. Germline CDR1 reads SEHNR; CDR2 reads FQNEAQ (reference sequence). The V end lost 3 bases, the J end lost 2 bases, and 13 bases lay between the germline ends. The CDR3 is made up of 15 amino acids. CDR3 protein: CASSFPFGANTEAFF. CDR3 nucleotide sequence: TGTGCCAGCAGCTTTCCATTTGGAGCTAACACTGAAGCTTTCTTT.

V usage is TRBV11-3 and J usage is TRBJ2-1; the D gene is possibly TRBD2 (6 bases). The germline V gene has CDR1 SGHNT and CDR2 YENEEA. V lost 8 bases, J lost 6 bases, and 23 bases lay in between. The CDR3 loop spans 16 amino acids. The DNA for the CDR3 is TGTGCCAGCCAGACCCGGTGGGGGGAAGCAGGCAATGAGCAGTTCTTC. This codes for CASQTRWGEAGNEQFF. Full variable domain (remainder filled in from reference TRBV11-3 and TRBJ2-1): EAGVVQSPRYKIIEKKQPVAFWCNPISGHNTLYWYLQNLGQGPELLIRYENEEAVDDSQLPKDRFSAERLKGVDSTLKIQPAELGDSAVYLCASQTRWGEAGNEQFFGPGTRLTVL.

The CDR3 DNA follows: TGTGCCAGCAGCTTAGGGACAGGGATTAGCAATCAGCCCCAGCATTTT. This sequence encodes CASSLGTGISNQPQHF. This chain uses TRBV5-8 with TRBJ1-5; 9 nucleotides line up with TRBD1. The CDR3 runs to 16 residues. Germline CDR1 SGHTS, CDR2 YDEGEE. V dropped 2 bases and J dropped 0; count of bases not matched to a gene: 3.

In regard to this clone: The junction and the germline gene differ at one end; a read error may be behind it. This rearrangement joins TRBV11-3 to TRBJ2-5; D is uncertain. The CDR3 totals 12 residues. Germline assignment: CDR1 SGHNT and CDR2 YENEEA. The CDR3 region has the DNA TGTGCCAGCAGCGAAGTCCAAGAGGCCCAGTACTTC. Translating gives CASSEVQEAQYF.

This chain joins TRBV5-1 and TRBJ2-3; TRBD1 matches at 9 bases. The CDR3 contains 15 residues. The V gene end was trimmed by 4 bases and the J gene end by 2 bases; junction bases not matched to a gene: 5. Germline V gives CDR1 SGHRS, CDR2 YFSETQ. The DNA of the CDR3 is TGCGCCAGCAGCGCACGGACAGGGGCCACAGATACGCAGTATTTT. It is translated as CASSARTGATDTQYF.

This chain links TRBV6-5 with TRBJ1-2, with D tentatively TRBD1 (5 bases). CDR3 length: 14 residues. V was cut by 4 bases and J by 4 bases, with 13 bases left in between. CDR1 is MNHEY, CDR2 SVGAGI, per germline. The CDR3: CASSSADRIYGYTF. The CDR3 nucleotides are TGTGCCAGCAGTTCGGCTGACAGAATCTATGGCTACACCTTC.

The chain couples TRBV30 to TRBJ2-5, with TRBD1 identical over 10 bases. J lost 2 bases, V lost 1 base, and 4 bases had no gene match. This CDR3 comprises 15 residues. The germline V gene has CDR1 GTSNPN and CDR2 SVGIG (reference sequence). This chain's CDR3 is CAWSADRGNQETQYF. As DNA, the CDR3 is TGTGCCTGGAGTGCGGACAGGGGGAATCAAGAGACCCAGTACTTC.

This clone is a singleton in its sample. CDR3 in amino acids: CASSVDTGELFF. CDR3 DNA sequence: TGTGCCAGCAGCGTCGACACCGGGGAGCTGTTTTTT. This chain connects TRBV7-9 to TRBJ2-2; no definite D call. Germline CDR1 reads SEHNR; CDR2 reads FQNEAQ (reference sequence). The CDR3 is 12 amino acids. Deletions cut 5 bases from V and 3 bases from J, with 4 bases between.

This clone was picked up a small number of times. The chain combines TRBV6-5 with TRBJ1-4, with D maybe TRBD1 (5 bases). Germline V gene lookup returns CDR1 MNHEY and CDR2 SVGAGI. CDR3 length equals 15 residues. The V end was cut by 0 bases, the J end by 5 bases, with 10 bases between. CDR3 in DNA: TGTGCCAGCAGTTACTCGGGGCAGGAAAATGAAAAACTGTTTTTT. This translates into CASSYSGQENEKLFF.

The rearrangement uses TRBV5-1 and TRBJ2-3; the match to TRBD2 covers 14 bases. In germline, CDR1 is SGHRS, CDR2 YFSETQ. V shed 4 bases, J shed 4 bases, and the junction held 5 bases outside the gene matches. The CDR3 runs to 16 residues. CDR3 DNA: TGCGCCAGCAGCGAGGGACTAGCGGGAGTAGCAGATACGCAGTATTTT. This codes for CASSEGLAGVADTQYF.

The rearrangement joins TRBV6-5 to TRBJ2-5; D call uncertain. Germline values: CDR1 MNHEY, CDR2 SVGAGI. The germline V and J ends were trimmed by 7 bases and 5 bases, with 14 bases remaining between them. This CDR3 contains 13 residues. In DNA, the CDR3 is TGTGCCAGCAAGGTGGTAGCTACGGAGACCCAGTACTTC. This gives the protein CASKVVATETQYF.

CDR3 sequence (DNA): TGTGCCAGCAGTTTATTGGGACAGACCAATGAAAAACTGTTTTTT. The encoded protein is CASSLLGQTNEKLFF. V gene TRBV27 combines with J gene TRBJ1-4, with 7 positions matching TRBD1. The germline V gene encodes CDR1 MNHEY and CDR2 SMNVEV (reference sequence). The CDR3 covers 15 residues. Trimming took 1 base from V and 5 from J; bases not matched to a gene: 4.

The V and J genes are TRBV6-1 and TRBJ1-2; D is perhaps TRBD1 (5 bases). This CDR3 is 14 amino acids long. V lost 10 bases to trimming and J lost 1 base, with 16 bases between them. Germline V gene lookup returns CDR1 MNHNS and CDR2 SASEGT. This CDR3 is CAIGGDVLNYGYTF. The CDR3 DNA sequence: TGTGCCATTGGGGGGGACGTACTTAACTATGGCTACACCTTC.

This clone was detected only once. V is TRBV4-1 and J is TRBJ1-2; 11 nucleotides line up with TRBD1. The J segment lost 6 bases and the V segment lost 3 bases, leaving 6 bases of the junction unmatched. This CDR3 region has 15 residues. CDR1 and CDR2 (germline): MGHRA, YSYEKL. The DNA of the CDR3 is TGCGCCAGCAGCCACCCGGACAGGGGGCAAAATGGCTACACCTTC. Translated: CASSHPDRGQNGYTF.